Following are 6 T cell receptor beta chains from one sample sequenced in a study of OX40 agonist ivuxolimab in advanced cancers. Sequencing was performed with immunoSEQ multiplex PCR; in TCRdb, only in-frame clones are kept and a portion is missing. This table has 71,000 or so clones, approximately 86% appearing once. This material consisted of CD4+ or CD8+ T cells sorted from blood, taken in a trial of the OX40 agonist ivuxolimab. The source is an adult with an advanced solid tumor such as melanoma, head and neck, liver or kidney cancer.

The rearrangement joins TRBV2 to TRBJ2-3; 10 bases map to TRBD2. Germline assignment: CDR1 SNHLY and CDR2 FYNNEI. The CDR3 is 15 residues long. The ends lost 6 bases at V and 4 bases at J; junction bases unmatched: 7. The CDR3 here is CASSVAGGWSDTQYF. In DNA, the CDR3 is TGTGCCAGCAGCGTAGCGGGAGGTTGGTCAGATACGCAGTATTTT.

This clone was observed a few times. This chain connects TRBV7-9 to TRBJ1-4; a possible D gene is TRBD1 (5 bases). The ends were cut back, 5 bases at V and 5 bases at J, with 15 bases in the middle. This CDR3 comprises 15 residues. Per the germline V gene, CDR1 is SEHNR and CDR2 is FQNEAQ (reference sequence). The CDR3 nucleotides are TGTGCCAGCAGCCCCCGGGGACGGGAAAATGAAAAACTGTTTTTT. Its protein product is CASSPRGRENEKLFF.

This chain links TRBV5-4 with TRBJ1-1; TRBD1 agrees at 7 bases. The germline V gene encodes CDR1 SGHNT and CDR2 YYREEE (reference sequence). CDR3 size: 15 residues. V shed 1 base and J 1 base; nucleotides not matched to a gene: 4. The CDR3 DNA reads as TGTGCCAGCAGCTTGACAGGGGACGCGAACACTGAAGCTTTCTTT. Its translation is CASSLTGDANTEAFF. The whole variable domain, remainder taken from reference TRBV5-4 and TRBJ1-1, is ETGVTQSPTHLIKTRGQQVTLRCSSQSGHNTVSWYQQALGQGPQFIFQYYREEENGRGNFPPRFSGLQFPNYSSELNVNALELDDSALYLCASSLTGDANTEAFFGQGTRLTVV.

This sequence joins TRBV21-1 and TRBJ2-4; no check of the table's D call, TRBD2, against the DNA was made. TRBV21-1 is recorded as a pseudogene. This CDR3 comprises 16 residues. The CDR3 DNA reads TGTGCCAGCAGCAAAGCTCGGTTTATCGCCAAAAACATTCAGTACTTC. Translation: CASSKARFIAKNIQYF.

This sequence joins TRBV5-1 and TRBJ2-1; TRBD1 agrees at 8 bases. The CDR3 is made up of 16 amino acids. The trim removed 4 bases at V and 7 bases at J, leaving 13 bases unmatched. Germline lookup yields CDR1 SGHRS and CDR2 YFSETQ. CDR3 DNA sequence: TGCGCCAGCAGCCCTAAAGAAGAGACAGGGGAGAATGAGCAGTTCTTC. Translating gives CASSPKEETGENEQFF.

The chain has TRBV5-1 and TRBJ1-2; D uncertain. CDR1 and CDR2 from the germline V gene are SGHRS and YFSETQ. The germline V and J ends were trimmed by 6 bases and 0 bases, with 15 bases remaining between them. The CDR3 has 15 residues. The DNA for the CDR3 is TGCGCCAGCACCACCGGCGGGCTAGCTAACTATGGCTACACCTTC. Translated, it gives CASTTGGLANYGYTF.